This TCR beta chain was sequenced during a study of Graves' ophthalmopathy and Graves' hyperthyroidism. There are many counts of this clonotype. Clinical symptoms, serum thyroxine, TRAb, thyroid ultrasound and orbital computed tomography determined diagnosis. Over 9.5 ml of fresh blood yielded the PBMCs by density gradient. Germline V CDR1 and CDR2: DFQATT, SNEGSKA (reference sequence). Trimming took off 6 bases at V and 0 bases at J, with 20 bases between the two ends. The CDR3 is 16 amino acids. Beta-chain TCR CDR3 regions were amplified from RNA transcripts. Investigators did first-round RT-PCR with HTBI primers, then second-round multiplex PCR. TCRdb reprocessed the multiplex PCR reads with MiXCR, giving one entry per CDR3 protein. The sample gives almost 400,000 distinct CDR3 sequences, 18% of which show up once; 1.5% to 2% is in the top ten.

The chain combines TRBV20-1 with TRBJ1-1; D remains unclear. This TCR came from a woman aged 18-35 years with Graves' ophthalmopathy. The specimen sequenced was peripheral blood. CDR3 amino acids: CSARARSRGMNTEAFF. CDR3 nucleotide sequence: TGCAGTGCGAGGGCGCGGTCTCGAGGAATGAACACTGAAGCTTTCTTT.